The clone carrying this TCR beta chain was observed a single time. Its antigen is unknown. The CDR3 is 18 amino acids. Per the germline V gene, CDR1 is MGHRA and CDR2 is YSYEKL. Trimming took 1 base from V and 2 from J; bases not matched to a gene: 10. The data belong to a study of siplizumab effects on memory and regulatory T cells. TCRdb's table, derived via immunoSEQ multiplex PCR, lists solely in-frame clones and lacks some. The sample contains about 66,000 clones, nearly 98% of which appear only once. Study-level results: No more than a minor fraction of alloreactive clones could be traced back to unstimulated subsets. Naive or memory phenotype assignment was not possible for roughly 80-96% of proliferating CD4+ or CD8+ clones. The study found naive T cells seemingly more diverse than memory cells and seemingly major alloresponse contributors. With siplizumab, mappable alloreactive CD4+ clones averaged around 71% Treg-derived, versus 25% to 30% in controls.

This clonotype was obtained from a human donor in good health. The chain uses TRBV4-1 and TRBJ2-7, with TRBD2 matching 11 bases. The sequenced sample was naive CD8+ T cells sorted from blood. The CDR3 nucleotides read TGCGCCAGCAGCCAAGTAGCCGGGACTAGCGGTAATACCTACGAGCAGTACTTC. Encoded protein: CASSQVAGTSGNTYEQYF.